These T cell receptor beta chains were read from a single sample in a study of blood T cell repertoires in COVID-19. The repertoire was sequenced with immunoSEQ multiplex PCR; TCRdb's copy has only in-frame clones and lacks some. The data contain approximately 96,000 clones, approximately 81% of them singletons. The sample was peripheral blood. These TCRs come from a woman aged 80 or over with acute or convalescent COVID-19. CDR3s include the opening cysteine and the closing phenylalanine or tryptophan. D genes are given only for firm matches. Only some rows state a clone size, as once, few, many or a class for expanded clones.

TGTGCCAGCAGTGTTAGGGGGCTTAATGAAAAACTGTTTTTT	CASSVRGLNEKLFF	TRBV28	TRBD1	TRBJ1-4	.
TGTGCCAGCAGCCAAGGGACAGGGTTACAGCCCCAGCATTTT	CASSQGTGLQPQHF	TRBV3-1/TRBV3-2	TRBD1	TRBJ1-5	.
TGTGCCAGCAGCCCCCCCTCACTAGCGGGGGTCAGTAATGAGCAGTTCTTC	CASSPPSLAGVSNEQFF	TRBV7-6	TRBD2	TRBJ2-1	.
TGTGCCAGCAGCATGGGGACAGCTAACTATGGCTACACCTTC	CASSMGTANYGYTF	TRBV5-4	TRBD1	TRBJ1-2	.
TGTGCCACCAGTGACGCACCGAAGGGGGCGGGTGAAAAACTGTTTTTT	CATSDAPKGAGEKLFF	TRBV24-1	TRBD1	TRBJ1-4	.
TGTGCCAGCAGCTTCGGGGGGGCGCGGAACACTGAAGCTTTCTTT	CASSFGGARNTEAFF	TRBV7-9	.	TRBJ1-1	.
TGTGCCAGCATTCGGGACAGGTCTGACAATCAGCCCCAGCATTTT	CASIRDRSDNQPQHF	TRBV2	TRBD1	TRBJ1-5	once
TGTGCCAGTAGTATGGGGACAGGGGGGCTCAATCAGCCCCAGCATTTT	CASSMGTGGLNQPQHF	TRBV19	TRBD1	TRBJ1-5	.
TGTGCCAGCAGCCCAGGTGGGACAGGCGCCTACGAGCAGTACTTC	CASSPGGTGAYEQYF	TRBV7-8	TRBD1	TRBJ2-7	.
TGTGCCAGCAGCTTAGGACAGGCGGGAGGGACCGGGGAGCTGTTTTTT	CASSLGQAGGTGELFF	TRBV7-7	TRBD2	TRBJ2-2	.
TGTGCCAGCAGCGCCGGACAGGGATATGGCTACACCTTC	CASSAGQGYGYTF	TRBV7-3	TRBD1	TRBJ1-2	.